The rows below give T cell receptor beta chains drawn from one sample of a study of T cell responses to AZD1222 COVID-19 vaccine. Assay used: immunoSEQ multiplex PCR; TCRdb lists only in-frame clones, some missing. Here the sample spans fewer than 200,000 clones, 88% being singletons. The sample in question was peripheral blood, obtained 28 days after the second AZD1222 dose. The receptor set was obtained from an adult who received the AZD1222 COVID-19 vaccine. CDR3s include the opening cysteine and the closing phenylalanine or tryptophan. The D gene is left open where the match is weak. Size is stated for part of the rows, as once, few or many counts, or as a class when the clone is expanded.

v_gene	abundance	j_gene	d_gene	CDR3aa	CDR3nt
TRBV5-6	NA	TRBJ1-6	NA	CASSVGISGDSPLHF	TGTGCCAGCAGCGTAGGGATTTCCGGAGATTCACCCCTCCACTTT
TRBV27	NA	TRBJ2-2	NA	CASSSSGLPGELFF	TGTGCCAGCAGTTCCTCGGGACTCCCCGGGGAGCTGTTTTTT
TRBV5-1	NA	TRBJ1-2	NA	CASSLARENYGYTF	TGCGCCAGCAGCTTGGCCAGGGAAAACTATGGCTACACCTTC
TRBV19	NA	TRBJ1-3	TRBD1	CASSLRTGAGNTIYF	TGTGCCAGTAGTCTCCGGACAGGGGCTGGAAACACCATATATTTT
TRBV27	NA	TRBJ1-4	NA	CASSAGMGYEKLFF	TGTGCCAGCAGCGCAGGGATGGGTTATGAAAAACTGTTTTTT
TRBV28	NA	TRBJ2-7	NA	CASSLRGPFSNEQYF	TGTGCCAGCAGTCTTCGAGGACCGTTTTCCAACGAGCAGTACTTC
TRBV28	NA	TRBJ1-1	TRBD1	CASAGQVNTEAFF	TGTGCCAGCGCGGGACAGGTAAACACTGAAGCTTTCTTT
TRBV5-1	NA	TRBJ2-1	TRBD2	CASSVGLAGAFNEQFF	TGCGCCAGCAGCGTCGGACTAGCGGGAGCCTTCAATGAGCAGTTCTTC
TRBV7-2	few	TRBJ2-7	NA	CASSLTYEQYF	TGTGCCAGCAGCCTTACCTACGAGCAGTACTTC
TRBV10-3	NA	TRBJ2-1	TRBD2	CAISESGSGTSGIHEQFF	TGTGCCATCAGTGAGTCGGGCTCAGGGACTAGCGGGATTCATGAGCAGTTCTTC
TRBV11-2	NA	TRBJ1-6	TRBD1	CASSRTGGFGSYNSPLHF	TGTGCCAGCAGCCGGACAGGGGGGTTTGGCTCCTATAATTCACCCCTCCACTTT
TRBV19	NA	TRBJ1-1	NA	CASSTTGSGTEAFF	TGTGCCAGTAGCACCACAGGGTCCGGCACTGAAGCTTTCTTT
TRBV5-4	NA	TRBJ2-2	NA	CASSLDRATTGELFF	TGTGCCAGCAGCTTGGACAGGGCGACCACCGGGGAGCTGTTTTTT
TRBV6-2/TRBV6-3	NA	TRBJ2-2	NA	CASSYSPTRPNTGELFF	TGTGCCAGCAGTTACTCTCCGACTAGACCGAACACCGGGGAGCTGTTTTTT
TRBV7-9	NA	TRBJ1-5	TRBD1	CASSFGDREGNQPQHF	TGTGCCAGCAGCTTTGGGGACAGGGAAGGCAATCAGCCCCAGCATTTT
TRBV27	NA	TRBJ1-2	NA	CASSVSAGSGYTF	TGTGCCAGCAGCGTGTCGGCAGGGTCTGGCTACACCTTC
TRBV27	NA	TRBJ2-1	TRBD2	CASSLRTSGRAPYNEQFF	TGTGCCAGCAGTTTGAGGACTAGCGGGAGGGCCCCCTACAATGAGCAGTTCTTC